This entry is about one T cell receptor (beta chain). Generated by immunoSEQ multiplex PCR, the TCRdb table keeps only in-frame clones and is missing some. Altogether over 60,000 clones are present, about 87% being singletons, with the ten largest covering roughly 2%. These data originate in a study of control samples from healthy donors and cancer patients. The sequence came from a woman aged 60-75 years with head and neck cancer. The specimen sequenced was PBMCs.

Written as DNA, the CDR3 is TGTGCCACCAGCAGAGATGGTAGGGTAGCGGACCGCCAAGAGACCCAGTACTTC. Amino acids: CATSRDGRVADRQETQYF. The chain uses TRBV15 and TRBJ2-5; possible D gene TRBD2, 6 bases. CDR3 size: 18 residues. Trimming cost V 0 bases and J 1 base, with 18 bases left between them. Germline CDR1 LNHNV, CDR2 YYDKDF (reference sequence). Supplemented by reference TRBV15 and TRBJ2-5, the full variable domain reads DAMVIQNPRYQVTQFGKPVTLSCSQTLNHNVMYWYQQKSSQAPKLLFHYYDKDFNNEADTPDNFQSRRPNTSFCFLDIRSPGLGDTAMYLCATSRDGRVADRQETQYFGPGTRLLVL.